Listed here are 19 T cell receptor beta chains from one sample, sequenced in a study of T cell changes during pregnancy in multiple sclerosis (dated by TCRdb to about 2019). The library was made by the immunoSEQ multiplex PCR assay. TCRdb mirrors the immuneACCESS table, restricted to in-frame sequences. Some clones are absent from its copies; in checked studies, under half trace to an unresolved V gene, and the reason for the others is unknown. The sample data list about 33,000 clones, and over 85% of these were observed just once. Jointly, the top ten make up over 0.35% of the sample. Sequences were derived from CD4+ T cells from peripheral blood mononuclear cells, sampled in the second trimester of pregnancy. The receptor set was obtained from a female donor in good health, enrolled as a control in a pregnancy study.

The sample holds one count of this clone. V and J are TRBV6-6 and TRBJ2-1; TRBD2 might be the D (6 bases). This CDR3 region has 15 residues. V lost 6 bases to trimming and J lost 0 bases, with 12 bases between them. In germline, CDR1 is MNHNY, CDR2 SVGAGI (reference sequence). The CDR3 protein is CASSLSGGSYNEQFF. CDR3 bases: TGTGCCAGCAGCCTTTCCGGGGGCTCCTACAATGAGCAGTTCTTC.

V is TRBV5-6 and J is TRBJ2-5, with 8 bases lining up with TRBD1. Near its end, the DNA agrees better with TRBJ2-7, so the J call may be wrong. Looked up from germline, CDR1 is SGHDT and CDR2 is YYEEEE. The CDR3 has 15 residues. The CDR3 reads CASSRLAGGTYEQYF. The CDR3, as DNA: TGTGCCAGCAGCCGGCTGGCAGGGGGCACCTACGAGCAGTACTTC.

V and J are TRBV11-3 and TRBJ2-7; D possibly corresponds to TRBD2 (5 bases). The CDR3 covers 14 residues. In germline, CDR1 is SGHNT, CDR2 YENEEA. Trimming stripped 0 bases from V and 4 bases from J, with 10 bases between. The CDR3 DNA reads as TGTGCCAGCAGCTTAGATCGAAGAGGGTACGAGCAGTACTTC. It translates to CASSLDRRGYEQYF.

V and J are TRBV5-1 and TRBJ1-3; D unclear. From germline, CDR1 is SGHRS and CDR2 YFSETQ. Trimming removed 0 bases from V and 0 bases from J, with 10 bases in between. CDR3 length: 16 residues. CDR3 sequence: CASSLDSAISGNTIYF. DNA for the CDR3: TGCGCCAGCAGCTTGGACAGTGCGATCTCTGGAAACACCATATATTTT.

The chain uses TRBV6-5 and TRBJ2-7; the D gene is possibly TRBD1 (5 bases). This CDR3 is 14 amino acids long. Germline V CDR1 and CDR2: MNHEY, SVGAGI. The V end was cut by 0 bases, the J end by 4 bases, with 10 bases between. In DNA, the CDR3 is TGTGCCAGCAGTTACTCCTCAGGGCCGTACGAGCAGTACTTC. Protein sequence: CASSYSSGPYEQYF.

This sequence joins TRBV5-1 and TRBJ1-1, with TRBD1 matching over 7 bases. The CDR3 is 14 amino acids. The ends lost 3 bases at V and 4 bases at J; junction bases unmatched: 6. Germline loops: CDR1 SGHRS, CDR2 YFSETQ. For the CDR3, the DNA is TGCGCCAGCAGCTCCAGGGGGGTTGGCACTGAAGCTTTCTTT. As protein: CASSSRGVGTEAFF.

The chain links TRBV6-5 to TRBJ1-2; D gene uncertain. The V end lost 6 bases, the J end lost 2 bases, and 10 bases lay between the germline ends. Germline V CDR1 and CDR2: MNHEY, SVGAGI. This CDR3 is built from 13 residues. The CDR3 coding sequence is TGTGCCAGCAGCCCCGGGAGCAACTATGGCTACACCTTC. Translated: CASSPGSNYGYTF.

The genes are TRBV7-2 and TRBJ1-1, with 10 bases aligning to TRBD1. V shed 1 base and J 8 bases; nucleotides not matched to a gene: 4. This CDR3 comprises 14 residues. Germline V gene lookup returns CDR1 SGHTA and CDR2 FQGNSA. In nucleotides, the CDR3 is TGTGCCAGCAGCTTAGGTTCGGGACAGGGGGAAGCTTTCTTT. It yields the protein CASSLGSGQGEAFF.

The CDR3 region is CASSHLAGSSRDTQYF. The DNA for the CDR3 is TGTGCCAGCAGCCACCTAGCGGGGAGTTCTCGTGATACGCAGTATTTT. The rearrangement uses TRBV27 and TRBJ2-3; 9 bases line up with TRBD2. The J segment lost 6 bases and the V segment lost 6 bases, leaving 13 bases of the junction unmatched. The CDR3 runs to 16 residues. Per germline, CDR1 MNHEY and CDR2 SMNVEV (reference sequence).

The V and J genes are TRBV7-2 and TRBJ1-1, with 8 bases identical to TRBD1. CDR3 length: 14 amino acids. CDR1 SGHTA and CDR2 FQGNSA come from the germline V gene. V dropped 4 bases and J dropped 10; count of bases not matched to a gene: 11. The CDR3 DNA is TGTGCCAGCAGCTCGCGCGGGACAGGCTGGGGAGCTTTCTTT. Translation gives CASSSRGTGWGAFF.

This sequence joins TRBV9 and TRBJ1-2, with D possibly TRBD1 on 6 matching bases. With 2 bases removed from V and 7 bases from J, the gap between germline ends came to 15 bases. The CDR3 has 14 residues. Germline V lookup: CDR1 SGDLS, CDR2 YYNGEE. The CDR3 loop is CASSVGADSPGYTF. As DNA, the CDR3 is TGTGCCAGCAGCGTGGGAGCGGACAGTCCTGGCTACACCTTC.

This chain links TRBV6-1 with TRBJ2-3, with D perhaps matching TRBD1 (5 bases). This CDR3 contains 14 residues. Trimming cost V 4 bases and J 4 bases, with 12 bases left between them. Per the germline V gene, CDR1 is MNHNS and CDR2 is SASEGT. CDR3: CASSADRISDTQYF. The CDR3 DNA sequence: TGTGCCAGCAGTGCCGACAGAATATCAGATACGCAGTATTTT.

The V call is TRBV10-3, the J call TRBJ2-7; 9 bases align to TRBD2. The germline gives CDR1 ENHRY, CDR2 SYGVKD. The J segment lost 2 bases and the V segment lost 0 bases, leaving 5 bases of the junction unmatched. This CDR3 spans 16 amino acids. CDR3 sequence (DNA): TGTGCCATCAGTGAGTCTTCGACTAGCGGTGCCTACGAGCAGTACTTC. Protein: CAISESSTSGAYEQYF.

The rearrangement links TRBV5-6 to TRBJ2-4; D is unresolved. The V gene lost 3 bases and the J gene lost 7 bases, with 8 bases spanning the gap. Germline CDR1 SGHDT, CDR2 YYEEEE. This CDR3 spans 12 amino acids. The CDR3 nucleotides read TGTGCCAGCAGCTCGGCGGTGAACATTCAGTACTTC. It encodes CASSSAVNIQYF.

This clone has a single count. V and J are TRBV6-5 and TRBJ2-7; perhaps TRBD2 as D (5 bases). V was trimmed by 4 bases and J by 5 bases, leaving 12 bases between them. The CDR3 has 13 residues. The germline CDR1 and CDR2 sequences are MNHEY and SVGAGI. CDR3 in amino acids: CASSSGVRHEQYF. CDR3 nucleotide sequence: TGTGCCAGCAGTTCCGGGGTTCGGCACGAGCAGTACTTC.

The V call is TRBV5-1, the J call TRBJ2-3; the D is unclear. V was trimmed by 3 bases and J by 2 bases, leaving 13 bases between them. The CDR3 has 15 residues. From germline, CDR1 is SGHRS and CDR2 YFSETQ. CDR3 region: CASSYRGPSTDTQYF. DNA of the CDR3: TGCGCCAGCAGCTATCGAGGCCCATCCACAGATACGCAGTATTTT. Full variable domain (missing parts from reference TRBV5-1 and TRBJ2-3): KAGVTQTPRYLIKTRGQQVTLSCSPISGHRSVSWYQQTPGQGLQFLFEYFSETQRNKGNFPGRFSGRQFSNSRSEMNVSTLELGDSALYLCASSYRGPSTDTQYFGPGTRLTVL.

This chain links TRBV18 with TRBJ1-2; D ambiguous. The length of the CDR3 is 14 residues. From germline, CDR1 is KGHSH and CDR2 LQKENI. V lost 2 bases and J 2 bases, leaving 9 bases between the germline ends. The CDR3 coding sequence is TGTGCCAGCTCACCAGCTTTAGAGAACTATGGCTACACCTTC. Amino acid sequence: CASSPALENYGYTF.

V gene TRBV29-1 combines with J gene TRBJ2-7; possibly TRBD2 for D (6 bases). V dropped 7 bases and J dropped 4 bases, with 14 bases sitting between them. Germline-derived CDR1 and CDR2 are SQVTM and ANQGSEA. The CDR3 covers 12 residues. The CDR3 region has the DNA TGCAGCGGTGGGCCGGGGGATTACGAGCAGTACTTC. Translated: CSGGPGDYEQYF.

CDR3 DNA sequence: TGTGCCAGCAGCGGGACTCTGGCTAGCACCGGGGAGCTGTTTTTT. Translation gives CASSGTLASTGELFF. J is TRBJ2-2 and V is TRBV25-1; D is possibly TRBD2 (6 bases). Trimming left V 6 bases short and J 4 bases short, with 15 bases between. CDR3 length: 15 residues. Germline CDR1 is MGHDK and CDR2 is SYGVNS.